Shown below are 21 T cell receptor beta chains from a single sample sequenced in a study of shared clonotypes between healthy human individuals. TCRdb keeps only in-frame clones here, not all; method: immunoSEQ multiplex PCR. The table includes 600,000 to 750,000 clones, about 90% detected once. The specimen was memory CD8+ T cells from PBMCs. The subset is: CD45RO+ cells pooled with CCR7-negative TemRA cells. All receptors derive from a man in his late teens or twenties in good health. Some clones in this sample may be carry-over from other donors' samples.

J is TRBJ2-5 and V is TRBV5-1; D is uncertain. The J call may be in error: the DNA end matches TRBJ2-7 better. This CDR3 region has 13 residues. Germline CDR1 SGHRS, CDR2 YFSETQ. CDR3: CASSLDPSYEQYF. CDR3 coding DNA: TGCGCCAGCAGCTTGGACCCCTCCTACGAGCAGTACTTC.

The chain has TRBV28 and TRBJ2-3; the match to TRBD2 covers 9 bases. The CDR3 consists of 15 residues. With 6 bases clipped from V and 3 bases from J, the junction kept 7 bases outside the gene matches. The germline CDR1 and CDR2 sequences are MDHEN and SYDVKM. CDR3 sequence: CASSPTGLATDTQYF. The CDR3 nucleotides read TGTGCCAGCAGCCCAACCGGACTAGCGACAGATACGCAGTATTTT.

The gene calls are TRBV5-1 and TRBJ2-3, with 8 bases fitting TRBD2. V lost 6 bases to trimming and J lost 1 base; unmatched junction nucleotides: 4. The CDR3 loop spans 14 amino acids. Per the germline V gene, CDR1 is SGHRS and CDR2 is YFSETQ. CDR3 sequence: CASMLLAGTDTQYF. CDR3 DNA: TGCGCCAGCATGTTACTAGCGGGCACAGATACGCAGTATTTT.

Only one count was recorded for this clone. CDR3 sequence reads: CASSGEEGAWEKLFF. The CDR3 DNA follows: TGTGCCAGCAGCGGTGAAGAGGGGGCATGGGAAAAACTGTTTTTT. V is TRBV9 and J is TRBJ1-4; TRBD1 agrees at 7 bases. The junction had 10 bases not matched to a gene; V was cut back by 3 bases and J by 8 bases. Per the germline V gene, CDR1 is SGDLS and CDR2 is YYNGEE. The CDR3 loop spans 15 amino acids.

The chain combines TRBV5-1 with TRBJ2-7; perhaps TRBD1 as D (6 bases). The length of the CDR3 is 15 residues. V gave up 3 bases and J gave up 7 bases, with 20 bases separating them. CDR1 and CDR2 (germline): SGHRS, YFSETQ. CDR3 DNA sequence: TGCGCCAGCAGCTCTGAACAGGGACCTACGAGGGAGCAGTACTTC. The encoded protein is CASSSEQGPTREQYF.

This clone was detected ten times or more. J is TRBJ1-2 and V is TRBV7-9; possible D gene TRBD1, 5 bases. CDR3 size: 13 residues. Germline V gene lookup returns CDR1 SEHNR and CDR2 FQNEAQ (reference sequence). V lost 1 base and J 8 bases, leaving 11 bases between the germline ends. The CDR3 loop is CASSLVGPGGYTF. In DNA form, the CDR3 reads TGTGCCAGCAGCTTAGTAGGCCCAGGGGGCTACACCTTC.

V is TRBV11-3 and J is TRBJ2-7; TRBD1 aligns across 9 bases. Germline V lookup: CDR1 SGHNT, CDR2 YENEEA. The junction had 8 bases not matched to a gene; V was cut back by 5 bases and J by 6 bases. The CDR3 has 14 residues. For the CDR3, the DNA is TGTGCCAGCAGCCCCCGGACAGGGGTGGGCGAGCAGTACTTC. Its protein is CASSPRTGVGEQYF.

The chain is built from TRBV27 and TRBJ2-5; D assignment may be TRBD1 or TRBD2 (5 bases each). The CDR3 has 15 residues. Trimming left V 5 bases short and J 0 bases short, with 13 bases between. Per germline, CDR1 MNHEY and CDR2 SMNVEV (reference sequence). Here the CDR3 DNA reads TGTGCCAGCAGTCTTATCGGGGCATACCAAGAGACCCAGTACTTC. It specifies CASSLIGAYQETQYF.

The rearrangement uses TRBV7-3 and TRBJ2-1; TRBD2 aligns across 9 bases. In germline, CDR1 is SGHTA, CDR2 FQGTGA. There are 18 residues in the CDR3. V gave up 2 bases and J gave up 6 bases; unmatched junction bases: 14. In DNA, the CDR3 is TGTGCCAGCAGCTTAGCTATAGGGCGGGAGGGTGTAAGCAATGAGCAGTTCTTC. The encoded protein is CASSLAIGREGVSNEQFF.

The gene calls are TRBV7-8 and TRBJ2-7, with 11 bases aligning to TRBD2. V trimming: 4 bases; J trimming: 7 bases; junction bases outside the gene matches: 6. The V gene's germline CDR1 is SGHVS and CDR2 FQNEAQ. This CDR3 contains 14 residues. The CDR3 nucleotides are TGTGCCAGCAGCTCTCTAGCGGGAGGACTTGAGCAGTACTTC. Its translation: CASSSLAGGLEQYF.

CDR3 DNA sequence: TGTGCCAGCAGTCCTTACCCCCTAGCGGGACTGTCTTACGAGCAGTACTTC. Protein: CASSPYPLAGLSYEQYF. The chain links TRBV27 to TRBJ2-7; 9 positions match TRBD2. The CDR3 covers 17 residues. Germline V lookup: CDR1 MNHEY, CDR2 SMNVEV (reference sequence). Trimming at V came to 5 bases and at J to 4 bases, leaving 15 bases not matched to a gene.

The V gene is TRBV6-1, the J gene TRBJ2-1; TRBD2 might be the D (5 bases). V was shortened by 2 bases and J by 8 bases, with 16 bases between the two germline ends. The germline CDR1 and CDR2 sequences are MNHNS and SASEGT. The CDR3 runs 15 residues. The CDR3 DNA sequence: TGTGCCAGCAGTGAACGAAGCGGACTGCTTGATGAGCAGTTCTTC. This codes for CASSERSGLLDEQFF.

This chain connects TRBV6-5 to TRBJ1-5, with 8 bases identical to TRBD1. The germline gives CDR1 MNHEY, CDR2 SVGAGI. The CDR3 spans 14 residues. After removal of 5 bases from V and 3 bases from J, the junction contained 3 bases not matched to a gene. CDR3: CASSPGGTNQPQHF. The CDR3 region has the DNA TGTGCCAGCAGTCCAGGGGGCACCAATCAGCCCCAGCATTTT.

The chain uses TRBV29-1 and TRBJ2-2; the match to TRBD1 covers 7 bases. This CDR3 is 16 amino acids long. CDR1 and CDR2 (germline): SQVTM, ANQGSEA. J was trimmed by 0 bases and V by 2 bases; bases with no gene match: 6. CDR3 coding DNA: TGCAGCGTTGAATTAGGGGACAGTACGAACACCGGGGAGCTGTTTTTT. It encodes CSVELGDSTNTGELFF.

The rearrangement uses TRBV30 and TRBJ1-1; maybe TRBD1 (5 bases). This CDR3 comprises 14 residues. The V end lost 3 bases, the J end lost 0 bases, and 11 bases lay between the germline ends. The V gene's germline CDR1 is GTSNPN and CDR2 SVGIG (reference sequence). CDR3 region: CAWRGVYVNTEAFF. The CDR3 DNA is TGTGCCTGGAGGGGGGTTTACGTGAACACTGAAGCTTTCTTT.

The chain carries TRBV4-1 and TRBJ2-1, with 8 bases aligning to TRBD2. The CDR3 is made up of 16 amino acids. Germline V gene lookup returns CDR1 MGHRA and CDR2 YSYEKL. V gave up 4 bases and J gave up 1 base; unmatched junction bases: 6. The CDR3 DNA is TGCGCCAGCAGCCTCACCGGGACTAGGTCCTACAATGAGCAGTTCTTC. It is translated as CASSLTGTRSYNEQFF.

This chain joins TRBV4-2 and TRBJ2-7, with 7 positions matching TRBD1. The J segment lost 0 bases and the V segment lost 1 base, leaving 3 bases of the junction unmatched. Germline V lookup: CDR1 LGHNA, CDR2 YNFKEQ. CDR3 length equals 15 residues. CDR3 protein: CASSQGAGGSYEQYF. The CDR3, as DNA: TGTGCCAGCAGCCAAGGGGCAGGGGGCTCCTACGAGCAGTACTTC.

The chain combines TRBV6-1 with TRBJ1-2, with no clear D. This CDR3 is 11 amino acids long. Per the germline V gene, CDR1 is MNHNS and CDR2 is SASEGT. The V end lost 4 bases, the J end lost 7 bases, and 7 bases lay between the germline ends. CDR3 sequence reads: CASSGAAGYTF. DNA of the CDR3: TGTGCCAGCAGTGGAGCTGCTGGCTACACCTTC.

J is TRBJ2-2 and V is TRBV15; 8 bases are shared with TRBD1. The CDR3 length is 17 residues. V trimming: 1 base; J trimming: 3 bases; junction bases outside the gene matches: 7. Per the germline V gene, CDR1 is LNHNV and CDR2 is YYDKDF (reference sequence). The CDR3 DNA is TGTGCCACCAGCAGAGTAGGGACAGGTGTTTACACCGGGGAGCTGTTTTTT. It translates to CATSRVGTGVYTGELFF.

The chain combines TRBV28 with TRBJ1-2, with D uncertain. Trimming removed 1 base from V and 7 bases from J, with 10 bases in between. The CDR3 is 13 residues long. Germline assignment: CDR1 MDHEN and CDR2 SYDVKM. The CDR3 DNA is TGTGCCAGCAGTTTATCCCTTACAGTTGGCTACACCTTC. Translated: CASSLSLTVGYTF.

J is TRBJ2-5 and V is TRBV4-1; 8 nucleotides match TRBD1. The trim removed 4 bases at V and 2 bases at J, leaving 6 bases unmatched. Germline-derived CDR1 and CDR2 are MGHRA and YSYEKL. The CDR3 covers 15 residues. Here the CDR3 reads CASSLRRGLQETQYF. CDR3 in DNA: TGCGCCAGCAGCCTTCGCAGGGGGCTTCAAGAGACCCAGTACTTC.